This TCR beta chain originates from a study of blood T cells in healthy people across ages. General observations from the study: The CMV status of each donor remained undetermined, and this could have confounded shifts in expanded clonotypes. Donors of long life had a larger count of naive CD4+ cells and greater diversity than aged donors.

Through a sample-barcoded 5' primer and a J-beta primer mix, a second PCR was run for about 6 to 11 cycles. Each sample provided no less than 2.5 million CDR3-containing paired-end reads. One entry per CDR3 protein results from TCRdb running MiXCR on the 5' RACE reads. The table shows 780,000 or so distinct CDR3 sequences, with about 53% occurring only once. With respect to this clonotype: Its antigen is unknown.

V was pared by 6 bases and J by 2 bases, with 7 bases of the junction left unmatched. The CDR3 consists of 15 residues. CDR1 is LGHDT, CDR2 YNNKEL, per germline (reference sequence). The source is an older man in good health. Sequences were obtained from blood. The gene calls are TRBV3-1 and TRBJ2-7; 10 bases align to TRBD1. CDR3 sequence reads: CASSPGGTGAYEQYF. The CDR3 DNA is TGTGCCAGCAGTCCGGGAGGGACAGGGGCCTACGAGCAGTACTTC.